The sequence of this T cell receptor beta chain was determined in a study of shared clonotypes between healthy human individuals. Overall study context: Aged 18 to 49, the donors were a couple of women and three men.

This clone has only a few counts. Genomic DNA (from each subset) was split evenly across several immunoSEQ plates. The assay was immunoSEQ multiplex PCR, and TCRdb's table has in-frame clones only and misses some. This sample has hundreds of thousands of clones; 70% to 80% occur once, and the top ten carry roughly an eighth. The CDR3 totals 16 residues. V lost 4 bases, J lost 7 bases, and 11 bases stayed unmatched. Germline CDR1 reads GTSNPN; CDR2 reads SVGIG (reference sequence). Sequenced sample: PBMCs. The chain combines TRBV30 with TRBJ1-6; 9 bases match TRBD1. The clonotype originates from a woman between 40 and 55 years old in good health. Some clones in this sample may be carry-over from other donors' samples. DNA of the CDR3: TGTGCCTGGAATCCCGGGACAGGGTCGGACAATTCACCCCTCCACTTT. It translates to CAWNPGTGSDNSPLHF.